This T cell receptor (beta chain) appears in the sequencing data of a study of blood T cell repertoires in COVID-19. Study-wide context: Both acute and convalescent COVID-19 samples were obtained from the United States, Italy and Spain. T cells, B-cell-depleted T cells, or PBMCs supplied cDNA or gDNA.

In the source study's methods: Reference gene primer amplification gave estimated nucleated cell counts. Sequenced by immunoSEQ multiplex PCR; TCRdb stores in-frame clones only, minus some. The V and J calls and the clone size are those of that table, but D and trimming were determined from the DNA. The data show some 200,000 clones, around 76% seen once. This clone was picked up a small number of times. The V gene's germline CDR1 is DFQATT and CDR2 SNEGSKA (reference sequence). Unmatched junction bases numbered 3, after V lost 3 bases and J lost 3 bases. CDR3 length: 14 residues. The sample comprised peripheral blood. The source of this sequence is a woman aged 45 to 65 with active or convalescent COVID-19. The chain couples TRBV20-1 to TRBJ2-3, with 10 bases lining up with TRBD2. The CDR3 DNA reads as TGCAGTGCTAGTACGACTAGCGGGACAGATACGCAGTATTTT. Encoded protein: CSASTTSGTDTQYF.